This TCR beta chain is drawn from a study of control samples from healthy donors and cancer patients. This CDR3 has 19 residues. After removal of 4 bases from V and 3 bases from J, the junction contained 13 bases not matched to a gene. From germline, CDR1 is MGHRA and CDR2 YSYEKL. The table came from immunoSEQ multiplex PCR; TCRdb's copy has only in-frame clones and leaves some out. The sample records around 94,000 clones, about 91% being singletons. Specimen: blood. The rearrangement uses TRBV4-1 and TRBJ2-3; 13 positions match TRBD2. The source is a woman aged 18-29 years in good health. Here the CDR3 DNA reads TGCGCCAGCAGCCCCTACCACACCGGGACTAGCGGGGCGACAGATACGCAGTATTTT. Translating it yields CASSPYHTGTSGATDTQYF.